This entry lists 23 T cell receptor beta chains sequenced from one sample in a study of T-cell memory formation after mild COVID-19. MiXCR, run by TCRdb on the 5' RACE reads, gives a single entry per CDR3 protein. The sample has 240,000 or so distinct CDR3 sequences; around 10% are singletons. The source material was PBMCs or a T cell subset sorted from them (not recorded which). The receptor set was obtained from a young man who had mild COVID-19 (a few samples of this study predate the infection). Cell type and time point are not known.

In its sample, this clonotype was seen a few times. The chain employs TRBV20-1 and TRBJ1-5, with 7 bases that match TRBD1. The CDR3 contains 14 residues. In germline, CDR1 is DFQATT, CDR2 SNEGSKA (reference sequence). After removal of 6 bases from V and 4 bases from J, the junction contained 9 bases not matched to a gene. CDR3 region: CSATGSVWNQPQHF. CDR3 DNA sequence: TGCAGTGCGACAGGGTCCGTTTGGAATCAGCCCCAGCATTTT.

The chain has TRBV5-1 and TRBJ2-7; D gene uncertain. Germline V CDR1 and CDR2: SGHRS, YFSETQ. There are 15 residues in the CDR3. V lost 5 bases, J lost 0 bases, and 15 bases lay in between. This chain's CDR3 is CASSEGASNSYEQYF. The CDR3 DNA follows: TGCGCCAGCAGTGAAGGCGCCTCCAACTCCTACGAGCAGTACTTC.

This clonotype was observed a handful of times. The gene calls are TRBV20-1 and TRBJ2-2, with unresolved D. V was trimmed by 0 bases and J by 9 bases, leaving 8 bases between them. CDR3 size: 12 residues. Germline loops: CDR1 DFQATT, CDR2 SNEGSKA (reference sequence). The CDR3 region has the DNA TGCAGTGCTAGAGAGGGTGTCAGGGAGCTGTTTTTT. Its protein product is CSAREGVRELFF.

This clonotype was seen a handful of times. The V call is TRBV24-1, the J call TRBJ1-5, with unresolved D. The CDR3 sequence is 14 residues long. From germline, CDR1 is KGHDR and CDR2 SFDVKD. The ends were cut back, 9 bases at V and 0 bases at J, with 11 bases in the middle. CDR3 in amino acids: CATGEWYSNQPQHF. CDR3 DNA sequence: TGTGCCACCGGAGAGTGGTATAGCAATCAGCCCCAGCATTTT.

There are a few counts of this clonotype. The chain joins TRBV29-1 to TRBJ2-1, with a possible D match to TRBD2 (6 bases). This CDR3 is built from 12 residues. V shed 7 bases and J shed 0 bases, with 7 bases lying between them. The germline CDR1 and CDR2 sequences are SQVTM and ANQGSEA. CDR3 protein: CSGGDSYNEQFF. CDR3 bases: TGCAGCGGCGGGGACTCCTACAATGAGCAGTTCTTC.

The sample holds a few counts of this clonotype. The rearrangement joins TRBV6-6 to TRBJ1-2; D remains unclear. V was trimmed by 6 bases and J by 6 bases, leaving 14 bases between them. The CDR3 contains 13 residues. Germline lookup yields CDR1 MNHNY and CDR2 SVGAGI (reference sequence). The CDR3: CASRPTPKNGYTF. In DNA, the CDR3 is TGTGCCAGCAGACCAACACCCAAGAATGGCTACACCTTC.

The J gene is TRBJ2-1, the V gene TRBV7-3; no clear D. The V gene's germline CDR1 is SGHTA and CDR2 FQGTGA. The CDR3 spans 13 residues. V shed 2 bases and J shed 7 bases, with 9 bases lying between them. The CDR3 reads CASSLGLGNEQFF. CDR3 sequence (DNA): TGTGCCAGCAGCTTAGGCCTCGGAAATGAGCAGTTCTTC.

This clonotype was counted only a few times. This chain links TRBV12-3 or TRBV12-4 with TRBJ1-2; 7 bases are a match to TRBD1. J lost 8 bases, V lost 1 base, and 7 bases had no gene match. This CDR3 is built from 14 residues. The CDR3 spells CASSLGRQGEGYTF. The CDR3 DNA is TGTGCCAGCAGTTTAGGGAGACAGGGTGAAGGCTACACCTTC.

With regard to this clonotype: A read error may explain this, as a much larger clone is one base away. The CDR3 DNA reads TGTGCCAGCAGCTTCAGGGGGGCCCTCACAGATACGAAGTATTTT. Amino acid sequence: CASSFRGALTDTKYF. The chain uses TRBV11-2 and TRBJ2-3; a weak D match, TRBD1 (7 bases). Germline CDR1 is SGHAT and CDR2 is FQNNGV. The CDR3 loop spans 15 amino acids.

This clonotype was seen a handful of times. CDR3 nucleotides: TGTGCCAGCAGTTTAGCGGTTGGAAACATTCAGTACTTC. Translated: CASSLAVGNIQYF. The genes are TRBV12-3 or TRBV12-4 and TRBJ2-4; no firm D call. The ends were cut back, 0 bases at V and 6 bases at J, with 6 bases in the middle. CDR3 size: 13 residues.

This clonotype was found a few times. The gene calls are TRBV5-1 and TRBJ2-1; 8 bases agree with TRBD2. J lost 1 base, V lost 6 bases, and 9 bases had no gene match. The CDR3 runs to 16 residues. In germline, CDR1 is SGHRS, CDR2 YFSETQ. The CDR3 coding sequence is TGCGCCAGCAACTTCCGGCAGCGGGGGTCCTACAATGAGCAGTTCTTC. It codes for CASNFRQRGSYNEQFF.

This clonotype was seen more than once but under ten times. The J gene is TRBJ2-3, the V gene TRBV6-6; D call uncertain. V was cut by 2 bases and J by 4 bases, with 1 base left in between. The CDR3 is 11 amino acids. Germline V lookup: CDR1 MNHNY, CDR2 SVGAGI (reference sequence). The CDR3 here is CASSYPDTQYF. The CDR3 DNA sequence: TGTGCCAGCAGTTACCCAGATACGCAGTATTTT.

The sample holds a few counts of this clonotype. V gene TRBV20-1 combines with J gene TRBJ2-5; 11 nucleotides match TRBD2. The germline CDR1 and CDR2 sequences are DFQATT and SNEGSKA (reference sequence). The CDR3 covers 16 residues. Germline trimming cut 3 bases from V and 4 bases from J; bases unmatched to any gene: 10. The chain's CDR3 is CSASINGLAGGETQYF. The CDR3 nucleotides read TGCAGTGCTAGTATAAATGGGCTAGCGGGGGGAGAGACCCAGTACTTC.

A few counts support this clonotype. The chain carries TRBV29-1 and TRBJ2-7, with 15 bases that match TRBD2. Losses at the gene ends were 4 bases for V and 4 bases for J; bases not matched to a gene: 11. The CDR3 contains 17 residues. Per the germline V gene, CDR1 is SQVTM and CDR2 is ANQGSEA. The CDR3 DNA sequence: TGCAGCGTTGTGGGGTCACCCGGGACTAGCGGGGGGTACGAGCAGTACTTC. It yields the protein CSVVGSPGTSGGYEQYF.

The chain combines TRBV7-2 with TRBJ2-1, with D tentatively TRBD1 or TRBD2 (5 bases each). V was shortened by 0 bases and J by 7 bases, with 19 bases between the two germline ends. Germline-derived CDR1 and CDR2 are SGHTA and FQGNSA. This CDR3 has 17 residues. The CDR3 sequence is CASSLAGTTVQGNEQFF. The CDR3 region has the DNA TGTGCCAGCAGCTTAGCCGGGACCACGGTCCAGGGTAATGAGCAGTTCTTC.

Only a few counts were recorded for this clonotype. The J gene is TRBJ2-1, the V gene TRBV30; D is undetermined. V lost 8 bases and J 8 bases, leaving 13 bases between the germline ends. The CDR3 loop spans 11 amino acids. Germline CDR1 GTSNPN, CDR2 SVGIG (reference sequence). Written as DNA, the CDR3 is TGTGCCATGGTGCTTAGCTATGAGCAGTTCTTC. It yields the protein CAMVLSYEQFF.

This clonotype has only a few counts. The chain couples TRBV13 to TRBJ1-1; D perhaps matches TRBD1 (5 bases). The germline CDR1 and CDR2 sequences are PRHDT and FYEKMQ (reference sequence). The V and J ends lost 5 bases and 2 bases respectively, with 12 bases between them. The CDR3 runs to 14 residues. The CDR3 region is CASSQRGVNTEAFF. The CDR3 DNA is TGTGCCAGCAGCCAGCGGGGGGTCAACACTGAAGCTTTCTTT.

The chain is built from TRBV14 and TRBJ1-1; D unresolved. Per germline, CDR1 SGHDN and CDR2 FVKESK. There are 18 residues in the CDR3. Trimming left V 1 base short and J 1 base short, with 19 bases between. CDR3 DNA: TGTGCCAGCAGCCAAGTGCGGTGGAGGGTTCTCTCGAACACTGAAGCTTTCTTT. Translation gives CASSQVRWRVLSNTEAFF.

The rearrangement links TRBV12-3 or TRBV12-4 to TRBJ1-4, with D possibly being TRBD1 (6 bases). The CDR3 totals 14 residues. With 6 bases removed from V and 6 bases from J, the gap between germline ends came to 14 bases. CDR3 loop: CASRTGTKYEKLFF. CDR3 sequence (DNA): TGTGCCAGCAGGACCGGGACAAAATATGAAAAACTGTTTTTT.

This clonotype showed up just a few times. In DNA form, the CDR3 reads TGCGCCAGCAGCCAAGATAACGGGTACACCGGGGAGCTGTTTTTT. It codes for CASSQDNGYTGELFF. The V call is TRBV4-3, the J call TRBJ2-2; D not certain. CDR3 size: 15 residues. Germline values: CDR1 LGHNA, CDR2 YSLEER. V was cut by 0 bases and J by 3 bases, with 8 bases left in between.

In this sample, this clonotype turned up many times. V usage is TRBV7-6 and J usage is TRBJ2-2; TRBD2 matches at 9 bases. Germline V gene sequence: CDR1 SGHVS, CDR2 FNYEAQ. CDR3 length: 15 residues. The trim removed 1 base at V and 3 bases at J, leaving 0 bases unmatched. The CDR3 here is CASSLGTSDTGELFF. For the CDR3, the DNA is TGTGCCAGCAGCTTAGGGACTAGCGACACCGGGGAGCTGTTTTTT.

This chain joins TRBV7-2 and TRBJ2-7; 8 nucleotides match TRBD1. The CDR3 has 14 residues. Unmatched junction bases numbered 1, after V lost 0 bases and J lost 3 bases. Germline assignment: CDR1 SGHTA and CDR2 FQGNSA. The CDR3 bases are TGTGCCAGCAGCTTAGCCGGACAGGGCTACGAGCAGTACGTC. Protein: CASSLAGQGYEQYV.

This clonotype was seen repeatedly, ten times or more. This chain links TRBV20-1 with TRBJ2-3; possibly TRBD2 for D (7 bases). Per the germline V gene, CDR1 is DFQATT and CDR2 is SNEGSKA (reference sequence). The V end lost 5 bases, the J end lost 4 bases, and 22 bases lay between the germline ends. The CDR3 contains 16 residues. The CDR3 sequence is CSADGGSGGASDTQYF. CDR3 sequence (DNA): TGCAGTGCTGACGGCGGGAGTGGGGGGGCCTCAGATACGCAGTATTTT.